This TCR beta chain was sequenced during a study of blood T cell repertoires in COVID-19. Background on the study: T cells, B-cell-depleted T cells, or PBMCs supplied cDNA or gDNA.

Authors' processing steps: Amplification of reference gene primers provided the estimated nucleated cell counts. Method: immunoSEQ multiplex PCR; TCRdb's copy keeps in-frame clones and lacks some. The V and J calls and clone size were taken over from that table, and D and trimming were inferred from the DNA. The top ten hold approximately 4.5% of the sample, which has around 260,000 clones, 80% to 90% seen once. Living in under 30 US areas, the participants were between roughly 18 and 95 years of age. Trimming shortened V by 0 bases and J by 4 bases, and 15 bases separated the two germline ends. The CDR3 is 16 amino acids. Per germline, CDR1 LNHDA and CDR2 SQIVND (reference sequence).

The clonotype was recovered from a man aged 25-45 years with acute COVID-19. The specimen was PBMCs or T cells enriched from blood (not recorded which). V is TRBV19 and J is TRBJ1-2, with D maybe TRBD1 (6 bases). The CDR3 DNA follows: TGTGCCAGTAGTATAGATCTTGCAGGGGCTGGCTATGGCTACACCTTC. Residues: CASSIDLAGAGYGYTF.